Following are 14 T cell receptor beta chains from one sample sequenced in a study of blood T cell repertoires in COVID-19 (dated by TCRdb to about 2020). The library came from the immunoSEQ multiplex PCR assay. Here the immuneACCESS table is served through TCRdb, limited to in-frame sequences with V and J called. Missing clones are a known gap in these copies; in checked studies unresolved V genes cover under half, and the rest lacks a known reason. For this sample there are some 240,000 clones; around 84% appear just once. Approximately 4% of the sample is held by the ten biggest clonotypes. Input material: PBMCs or T cells enriched from blood (not recorded which). These receptors all come from a man between 25 and 39 years old with acute COVID-19.

This chain connects TRBV27 to TRBJ2-7, with 7 bases identical to TRBD1. The germline gives CDR1 MNHEY, CDR2 SMNVEV (reference sequence). This CDR3 region has 12 residues. V was pared by 10 bases and J by 5 bases, with 8 bases of the junction left unmatched. The CDR3 loop reads CANRQGTNEQYV. The CDR3 DNA sequence: TGTGCCAACAGACAGGGAACGAACGAGCAGTACGTC.

The J gene is TRBJ2-7, the V gene TRBV2; 8 bases are a match to TRBD1. The CDR3 is 13 amino acids. Germline V lookup: CDR1 SNHLY, CDR2 FYNNEI. V gave up 6 bases and J gave up 6 bases; unmatched junction bases: 7. The CDR3 is CASSGQGIGEQYV. The CDR3 DNA follows: TGTGCCAGCAGCGGACAGGGAATCGGCGAGCAGTACGTC.

The gene calls are TRBV15 and TRBJ1-6; 9 nucleotides line up with TRBD1. The germline gives CDR1 LNHNV, CDR2 YYDKDF (reference sequence). CDR3 length: 17 residues. V lost 4 bases to trimming and J lost 7 bases; unmatched junction nucleotides: 11. CDR3 DNA: TGTGCCACCAGCAATCAACGGGGGACAGGGTGGAATTCACCCCTCCACTTT. Protein product: CATSNQRGTGWNSPLHF.

This chain joins TRBV2 and TRBJ1-2; the match to TRBD1 covers 8 bases. The CDR3 extends over 15 amino acids. CDR1 and CDR2 (germline): SNHLY, FYNNEI. With 7 bases clipped from V and 8 bases from J, the junction kept 15 bases outside the gene matches. DNA of the CDR3: TGTGCCAGCAAAGACCCGGGACAGGATGTTGTAGGCTACACCTTC. Encoded protein: CASKDPGQDVVGYTF.

This sequence joins TRBV5-4 and TRBJ2-3; possibly TRBD1 for D (5 bases). V dropped 0 bases and J dropped 3 bases, with 11 bases sitting between them. The germline V gene encodes CDR1 SGHNT and CDR2 YYREEE (reference sequence). This CDR3 has 15 amino acids. The CDR3 loop is CASSLGTRETDTQYF. Written as DNA, the CDR3 is TGTGCCAGCAGCTTGGGCACCAGGGAAACAGATACGCAGTATTTT.

The CDR3 sequence is CASRKMGGAYGYTF. The DNA of the CDR3 is TGTGCCAGCAGAAAAATGGGGGGGGCTTATGGCTACACCTTC. The chain is built from TRBV28 and TRBJ1-2, with a tentative D call TRBD1 (6 bases). The V gene lost 6 bases and the J gene lost 5 bases, with 16 bases spanning the gap. Germline lookup yields CDR1 MDHEN and CDR2 SYDVKM. This CDR3 has 14 amino acids.

This chain uses TRBV19 with TRBJ1-5; 8 nucleotides match TRBD1. The germline V gene has CDR1 LNHDA and CDR2 SQIVND (reference sequence). Trimming took 5 bases from V and 5 from J; bases not matched to a gene: 5. This CDR3 region has 14 residues. The CDR3 is CASSGQGIYQPQHF. The CDR3 DNA is TGTGCCAGTAGTGGACAGGGTATCTATCAGCCCCAGCATTTT.

This clone has just one count. V and J are TRBV11-3 and TRBJ2-1, with 10 bases aligning to TRBD2. The CDR3 is made up of 14 amino acids. Losses at the gene ends were 3 bases for V and 7 bases for J; bases not matched to a gene: 3. Germline V gene data show CDR1 as SGHNT and CDR2 as YENEEA. The CDR3 DNA sequence: TGTGCCAGCAGCTTCAGCGGGAGGGCAAATGAGCAGTTCTTC. Encoded protein: CASSFSGRANEQFF.

The chain joins TRBV7-2 to TRBJ1-2; D is uncertain. The CDR3 spans 15 residues. Trimming left V 10 bases short and J 0 bases short, with 18 bases between. Per the germline V gene, CDR1 is SGHTA and CDR2 is FQGNSA. Here the CDR3 reads CATQPPGATNYGYTF. CDR3 nucleotides: TGTGCCACCCAACCCCCGGGTGCAACTAACTATGGCTACACCTTC.

V gene TRBV18 combines with J gene TRBJ1-1, with TRBD1 identical over 9 bases. CDR3 length equals 14 residues. V was clipped by 5 bases and J by 3 bases; unmatched bases: 4. CDR1 KGHSH and CDR2 LQKENI come from the germline V gene. The CDR3 sequence: CASSTGQGHTEAFF. CDR3 nucleotide sequence: TGTGCCAGCTCAACCGGACAGGGGCACACTGAAGCTTTCTTT.

The V gene is TRBV11-3, the J gene TRBJ2-2, with 8 bases that match TRBD2. The ends lost 4 bases at V and 0 bases at J; junction bases unmatched: 4. The CDR3 contains 16 residues. Germline CDR1 SGHNT, CDR2 YENEEA. The CDR3 is CASSSRLATNTGELFF. The CDR3 DNA reads as TGTGCCAGCAGCTCCCGACTAGCGACGAACACCGGGGAGCTGTTTTTT. Full variable domain (missing parts from reference TRBV11-3 and TRBJ2-2): EAGVVQSPRYKIIEKKQPVAFWCNPISGHNTLYWYLQNLGQGPELLIRYENEEAVDDSQLPKDRFSAERLKGVDSTLKIQPAELGDSAVYLCASSSRLATNTGELFFGEGSRLTVL.

This clone came up a few times. The rearrangement joins TRBV2 to TRBJ1-1, with D unclear. This CDR3 spans 12 amino acids. Germline CDR1 and CDR2: SNHLY and FYNNEI. V gave up 7 bases and J gave up 1 base, with 7 bases separating them. The CDR3 DNA is TGTGCCAGCAAAGAGCAGAACACTGAAGCTTTCTTT. Translation gives CASKEQNTEAFF.

As for this clone: One end of the junction varies from germline; a read error may be responsible. The gene calls are TRBV5-1 and TRBJ2-1; the match to TRBD2 covers 13 bases. The CDR3 spans 17 residues. In germline, CDR1 is SGHRS, CDR2 YFSETQ. CDR3 in amino acids: CASSGGGLAGAYNEQFF. CDR3 sequence (DNA): TGTGCCAGCAGCGGGGGAGGACTAGCGGGAGCCTACAATGAGCAGTTCTTC.

This clone was seen a handful of times. The same CDR3 also results from other DNA sequences found in this sample. The V gene is TRBV5-8, the J gene TRBJ2-1; unclear D gene. From germline, CDR1 is SGHTS and CDR2 YDEGEE. Deletions cut 0 bases from V and 0 bases from J, with 7 bases between. There are 15 residues in the CDR3. This CDR3 is CASSLERSSYNEQFF. Here the CDR3 DNA reads TGTGCCAGCAGCTTGGAGCGAAGCTCCTACAATGAGCAGTTCTTC.